This is a list of T cell receptor beta chains from one sample in a study of human T cells and chemical hapten exposure. MiXCR, applied by TCRdb to the RACE reads, yields one record per CDR3 protein. The top ten hold around 8% of the sample, which has a few hundred thousand distinct CDR3 sequences, over 5% seen once. Here the sequenced sample was whole blood, taken in connection with sensitization to the hapten diphenylcyclopropenone (DPC). Receptor source: a woman aged 18-29 years with alopecia areata. Some clones in this sample may be carry-over from other donors' samples. CDR3s include the opening cysteine and the closing phenylalanine or tryptophan. D genes are given only for firm matches. Some rows mark clone size as missing; the rest say once, few, many or name a class of expanded clone.

TRBJ1-1 TRBV20-1 few TRBD1 CSARTGQNTEAFF TGCAGTGCTAGGACAGGGCAAAACACTGAAGCTTTCTTT
TRBJ2-3 TRBV27 . TRBD1 CASSFRPVQGPPLKQYF TGTGCCAGCAGTTTCCGACCCGTACAGGGGCCCCCTCTCAAGCAGTATTTT
TRBJ2-7 TRBV5-1 . . CASSSRQASYEQYF TGCGCCAGCAGCTCCCGACAGGCGAGCTACGAGCAGTACTTC
TRBJ2-1 TRBV20-1 few . CSARDPRYNEQFF TGCAGTGCTAGAGATCCCAGGTACAATGAGCAGTTCTTC
TRBJ1-5 TRBV6-5 . . CASSPRGSGREPQHF TGTGCCAGCAGTCCCCGCGGGTCCGGAAGAGAGCCCCAGCATTTT
TRBJ2-5 TRBV5-1 few TRBD2 CASSGTSGGYQETQYF TGCGCCAGCAGCGGGACTAGCGGGGGGTACCAAGAGACCCAGTACTTC
TRBJ2-5 TRBV6-2/TRBV6-3 many . CASSYAGVETQYF TGTGCCAGCAGTTACGCCGGGGTAGAGACCCAGTACTTC
TRBJ1-1 TRBV12-5 many . CASGLSRTAGDTEAFF TGTGCTAGTGGTTTGTCTCGTACTGCTGGGGACACTGAAGCTTTCTTT
TRBJ1-1 TRBV12-3/TRBV12-4 . . CASSLYEGSTEAFF TGTGCCAGCAGTTTATATGAGGGGAGCACTGAAGCTTTCTTT
TRBJ2-7 TRBV5-1 . . CASSLNRAPYEQYF TGCGCCAGCAGTTTGAACAGGGCTCCCTACGAGCAGTACTTC
TRBJ2-3 TRBV6-1 few . CASSELGGDTQYF TGTGCCAGCAGTGAGTTGGGGGGTGATACGCAGTATTTT
TRBJ2-3 TRBV7-2 . . CASTPSPLTKDTQYF TGTGCCAGCACCCCGAGCCCCTTGACTAAAGATACGCAGTATTTT
TRBJ1-6 TRBV5-1 many . CASSLAAGTKDSPLHF TGCGCCAGCAGCTTGGCCGCCGGGACTAAGGATTCACCCCTCCACTTT
TRBJ2-3 TRBV12-3/TRBV12-4 many TRBD2 CASSLGLAGYTQYF TGTGCCAGCAGTTTAGGTCTAGCGGGTTATACGCAGTATTTT
TRBJ2-1 TRBV12-3/TRBV12-4 many . CASSYGENEQFF TGTGCCAGCAGTTACGGGGAGAATGAGCAGTTCTTC
TRBJ2-1 TRBV6-2/TRBV6-3 many . CASSYSSGGNEQFF TGTGCCAGCAGTTACTCATCTGGGGGGAATGAGCAGTTCTTC
TRBJ1-2 TRBV6-1 few . CASSEAIMSRGYGYTF TGTGCCAGCAGTGAAGCGATTATGTCCAGGGGCTATGGCTACACCTTC